A single sample is the source of the 10 T cell receptor beta chains below, sequenced in a study of T-cell reconstitution after alpha-beta-depleted transplantation in children (TCRdb year 2016). Receptor libraries were prepared by PCR. Sequenced on an Illumina HiSeq 2500. To normalize quantification of the TCRbeta repertoire, the TCR libraries were built with molecular barcoding that relied on unique molecular identifiers. The public reads were run again by TCRdb, first through fastp at Q25 and then through MiXCR, and only productive beta chains were kept. Every distinct CDR3 protein forms one entry, paired with its most common genes and DNA. A total of a few hundred thousand distinct CDR3 sequences appear in this sample, 23% of them only once. The top ten clonotypes cover roughly 11% of the sample. According to the study, the label for this sample's treatment or condition signals: allogeneic hematopoietic cell transplantation with graft depleted of TCRalphabeta T cells and CD19 B cells.

Source: PBMCs, mostly from graft donor cells, taken 180 days after TCRalphabeta/CD19-depleted stem cell transplant. The origin of the receptors is a male patient younger than 18 who had a stem cell transplant for acute lymphoblastic leukemia, so the T cells may come from the graft donor.

This chain joins TRBV20-1 and TRBJ2-5; 8 bases map to TRBD1. Germline V lookup: CDR1 DFQATT, CDR2 SNEGSKA (reference sequence). The length of the CDR3 is 16 residues. V was pared by 2 bases and J by 5 bases, with 13 bases of the junction left unmatched. This CDR3 reads CSARKDRVFFRETQYF. The CDR3 bases are TGCAGTGCTAGAAAGGACAGGGTCTTTTTCAGGGAGACCCAGTACTTC.

This clonotype was counted a few times. The J gene is TRBJ2-3, the V gene TRBV10-2, with a tentative D call TRBD1 (5 bases). Trimming took off 2 bases at V and 9 bases at J, with 9 bases between the two ends. This CDR3 is built from 12 residues. Germline values: CDR1 WSHSY, CDR2 SAAADI. In nucleotides, the CDR3 is TGCGCCAGCAGTGAGCCAGGGTACACGCAGTATTTT. This gives the protein CASSEPGYTQYF.

This clonotype was seen a handful of times. V is TRBV12-3 or TRBV12-4 and J is TRBJ1-2, with D tentatively TRBD1 (5 bases). V dropped 8 bases and J dropped 4 bases, with 17 bases sitting between them. CDR3 length: 14 amino acids. Written as DNA, the CDR3 is TGTGCCAGCTCCCCGGGACCTATTATCTATGGCTACACCTTC. This codes for CASSPGPIIYGYTF.

This clonotype appeared a few times. This chain links TRBV7-9 with TRBJ1-4; D not certain. This CDR3 contains 15 residues. V shed 6 bases and J shed 3 bases, with 14 bases lying between them. Germline V gives CDR1 SEHNR, CDR2 FQNEAQ (reference sequence). Here the CDR3 reads CASRRGKLANEKLFF. The CDR3 DNA sequence: TGTGCCAGCAGGCGAGGGAAGTTAGCTAATGAAAAACTGTTTTTT. Filled out from reference TRBV7-9 and TRBJ1-4, the complete variable domain reads DTGVSQNPRHKITKRGQNVTFRCDPISEHNRLYWYRQTLGQGPEFLTYFQNEAQLEKSRLLSDRFSAERPKGSFSTLEIQRTEQGDSAMYLCASRRGKLANEKLFFGSGTQLSVL.

This clonotype was seen at least ten times. The V and J genes are TRBV5-6 and TRBJ1-5; no clear D. In germline, CDR1 is SGHDT, CDR2 YYEEEE. Trimming removed 2 bases at V and 2 bases at J, with 5 bases between. The CDR3 runs to 13 residues. Here the CDR3 reads CASSFSGNQPQHF. The DNA for the CDR3 is TGTGCCAGCAGCTTCAGCGGCAATCAGCCCCAGCATTTT.

This clonotype occurred a few times. For the CDR3, the DNA is TGTGCCAGCAGTTTATTGGTAGCGGGAGTCTACGAGCAGTACTTC. Amino acids: CASSLLVAGVYEQYF. The chain couples TRBV27 to TRBJ2-7, with 9 bases fitting TRBD2. The CDR3 loop spans 15 amino acids. J was trimmed by 3 bases and V by 1 base; bases with no gene match: 4. Germline CDR1 is MNHEY and CDR2 is SMNVEV (reference sequence).

V usage is TRBV3-1 and J usage is TRBJ2-5, with 8 bases identical to TRBD2. Looked up from germline, CDR1 is LGHDT and CDR2 is YNNKEL (reference sequence). V lost 1 base to trimming and J lost 1 base; unmatched junction nucleotides: 11. CDR3 size: 18 residues. CDR3 region: CASSQGGLAGHIQETQYF. In DNA form, the CDR3 reads TGTGCCAGCAGCCAAGGAGGGCTAGCGGGCCACATCCAAGAGACCCAGTACTTC.

The chain recombines TRBV20-1 with TRBJ1-5; 8 positions agree with TRBD1. This CDR3 spans 16 amino acids. V shed 2 bases and J 2 bases; nucleotides not matched to a gene: 8. Germline assignment: CDR1 DFQATT and CDR2 SNEGSKA (reference sequence). The CDR3 DNA is TGCAGTGCTAGACACCAGGACAGGGTCCGCAATCAGCCCCAGCATTTT. Its translation is CSARHQDRVRNQPQHF.

The chain combines TRBV10-2 with TRBJ2-1; 8 bases line up with TRBD2. CDR3 length equals 17 residues. Germline CDR1 is WSHSY and CDR2 is SAAADI. J was trimmed by 8 bases and V by 1 base; bases with no gene match: 13. The chain's CDR3 is CASSEYRGAGGRHEQFF. The DNA of the CDR3 is TGCGCCAGCAGTGAGTATCGAGGGGCGGGAGGAAGGCATGAGCAGTTCTTC.

The chain carries TRBV9 and TRBJ2-7, with D perhaps being TRBD1 or TRBD2 (5 bases each). V dropped 3 bases and J dropped 0 bases, with 13 bases sitting between them. Germline loops: CDR1 SGDLS, CDR2 YYNGEE. This CDR3 has 15 residues. As DNA, the CDR3 is TGTGCCAGCAGCGAGACGGGGCAAAGCTCCTACGAGCAGTACTTC. Translation: CASSETGQSSYEQYF.